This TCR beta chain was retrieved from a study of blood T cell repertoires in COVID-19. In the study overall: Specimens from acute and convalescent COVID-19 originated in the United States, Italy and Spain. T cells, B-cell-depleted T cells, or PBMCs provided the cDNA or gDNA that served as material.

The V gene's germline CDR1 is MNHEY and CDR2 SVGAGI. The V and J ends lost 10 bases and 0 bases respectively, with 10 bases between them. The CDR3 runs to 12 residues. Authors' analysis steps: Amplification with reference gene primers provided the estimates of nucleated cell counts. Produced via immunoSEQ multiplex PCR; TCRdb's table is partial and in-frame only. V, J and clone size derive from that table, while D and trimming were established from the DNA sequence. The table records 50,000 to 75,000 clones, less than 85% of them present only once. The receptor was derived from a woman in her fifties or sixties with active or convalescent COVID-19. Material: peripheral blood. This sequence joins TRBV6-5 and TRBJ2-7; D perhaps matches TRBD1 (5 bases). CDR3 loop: CATTDTSYEQYF. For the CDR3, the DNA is TGTGCCACCACGGACACCTCCTACGAGCAGTACTTC.